This T cell receptor (beta chain) was identified in a study of T-cell reconstitution after alpha-beta-depleted transplantation in children. The sample holds a few counts of this clonotype. The antigen is unknown. Study-wide points: Surviving thymic progenitors and recipient T cells were the source of high TCRbeta diversity at day 60 in some patients. T-cell counts and diversity were attributed mostly to newly produced T cells one year after transplant. Reportedly, alpha-beta T cells present about two months post-transplant originated from several hundred expanded clones of graft origin.

Researchers prepared the TCRbeta library using unique molecular identifiers, the study reports. TCRdb independently ran MiXCR on the PCR reads; one entry per CDR3 protein. The sample yields about 830,000 distinct CDR3 sequences, 15% to 20% seen once. V trimming: 4 bases; J trimming: 2 bases; junction bases outside the gene matches: 11. Germline V CDR1 and CDR2: SGHRS, YFSETQ. The CDR3 has 16 residues. The sequence derives from a male patient aged 10 to 17 who had a stem cell transplant for acute lymphoblastic leukemia, so the T cells may come from the graft donor. Here the sequenced sample was PBMCs, mostly from graft donor cells, taken 360 days after TCRalphabeta/CD19-depleted stem cell transplant. The chain joins TRBV5-1 to TRBJ2-5; TRBD2 aligns across 7 bases. CDR3 bases: TGCGCCAGCAGCCGAATGCCCCGGGACTATCAAGAGACCCAGTACTTC. It encodes CASSRMPRDYQETQYF. The whole variable domain, filled in from reference TRBV5-1 and TRBJ2-5, reads KAGVTQTPRYLIKTRGQQVTLSCSPISGHRSVSWYQQTPGQGLQFLFEYFSETQRNKGNFPGRFSGRQFSNSRSEMNVSTLELGDSALYLCASSRMPRDYQETQYFGPGTRLLVL.